These 25 T cell receptor beta chains share one sample of origin, sequenced in a study of technical replicates of blood from several donors. Assay: immunoSEQ multiplex PCR; the TCRdb copy retains only in-frame clones and omits some. The sample lists 55,000 to 75,000 clones, about nine tenths seen once, with about 3.8% in the top ten. The material sequenced was PBMCs. The receptors come from a human donor in good health. Some clones in this sample may be carry-over from other donors' samples.

This chain links TRBV7-9 with TRBJ1-6; possibly TRBD1 for D (6 bases). Germline loops: CDR1 SEHNR, CDR2 FQNEAQ (reference sequence). Between the trimmed V and J ends, which lost 3 bases and 8 bases, there was a span of 11 bases. The CDR3 is 14 residues long. Here the CDR3 DNA reads TGTGCCAGCAGCTTGGAGACAGGCGATTCACCCCTCCACTTT. It is translated as CASSLETGDSPLHF.

The J gene is TRBJ2-5, the V gene TRBV28, with 11 bases that match TRBD1. V dropped 3 bases and J dropped 4; count of bases not matched to a gene: 4. The CDR3 has 15 amino acids. Germline lookup yields CDR1 MDHEN and CDR2 SYDVKM. CDR3 in amino acids: CASSFGQGAGETQYF. DNA for the CDR3: TGTGCCAGCAGTTTTGGACAGGGGGCCGGAGAGACCCAGTACTTC.

The CDR3 bases are TGTGCCAGCAGCTTGCGGCAACTAGCGGGTCCCACAGATACGCAGTATTTT. Translating gives CASSLRQLAGPTDTQYF. This sequence joins TRBV7-2 and TRBJ2-3; 9 nucleotides match TRBD2. The germline V gene has CDR1 SGHTA and CDR2 FQGNSA. With V trimmed by 3 bases and J by 2 bases, 9 bases remained unmatched. CDR3 length: 17 amino acids.

The rearrangement joins TRBV11-1 to TRBJ2-1, with TRBD1 matching 7 bases. CDR3 size: 16 residues. Trimming cost V 1 base and J 8 bases; bases outside gene matches: 11. Germline V gene sequence: CDR1 SGHAT, CDR2 FQDESV (reference sequence). CDR3 DNA: TGTGCCAGCAGCTTAGGACAGGGAATATCCATCGATGAGCAGTTCTTC. Protein: CASSLGQGISIDEQFF.

The genes are TRBV6-6 and TRBJ1-2; 9 nucleotides align to TRBD1. V shed 6 bases, J shed 8 bases, and the junction held 7 bases outside the gene matches. The germline V gene encodes CDR1 MNHNY and CDR2 SVGAGI (reference sequence). This CDR3 region has 13 residues. In nucleotides, the CDR3 is TGTGCCAGCAGGGAAGGGACAGGGCGCGGCTACACCTTC. This encodes CASREGTGRGYTF.

This clone was found once. This chain links TRBV4-3 with TRBJ1-4, with a weak D call TRBD1 (6 bases). V dropped 0 bases and J dropped 2 bases, with 19 bases sitting between them. Germline V gene data show CDR1 as LGHNA and CDR2 as YSLEER. The CDR3 is made up of 19 amino acids. The CDR3 DNA is TGCGCCAGCAGCCAAGATGGAGGCGGCAGGGGAGGGACTAATGAAAAACTGTTTTTT. Its translation is CASSQDGGGRGGTNEKLFF.

The V call is TRBV11-1, the J call TRBJ2-5; a weak D match, TRBD2 (6 bases). The CDR3 consists of 14 residues. Between the trimmed V and J ends, which lost 7 bases and 2 bases, there was a span of 14 bases. CDR1 and CDR2 (germline): SGHAT, FQDESV (reference sequence). CDR3 amino acids: CASTNPGGQETQYF. The DNA for the CDR3 is TGTGCCAGCACCAACCCCGGGGGACAAGAGACCCAGTACTTC.

This chain connects TRBV19 to TRBJ1-4, with D perhaps TRBD1 (6 bases). This CDR3 comprises 14 residues. Per germline, CDR1 LNHDA and CDR2 SQIVND (reference sequence). V shed 6 bases and J shed 7 bases, with 15 bases lying between them. The CDR3 reads CASRQQGAAEKLFF. CDR3 bases: TGTGCCAGTAGACAACAGGGAGCCGCTGAAAAACTGTTTTTT. The complete variable domain, with remaining parts taken from reference TRBV19 and TRBJ1-4, reads DGGITQSPKYLFRKEGQNVTLSCEQNLNHDAMYWYRQDPGQGLRLIYYSQIVNDFQKGDIAEGYSVSREKKESFPLTVTSAQKNPTAFYLCASRQQGAAEKLFFGSGTQLSVL.

The chain is built from TRBV9 and TRBJ2-5, with 10 bases that match TRBD2. The CDR3 consists of 15 residues. Trimming took 3 bases from V and 5 from J; bases not matched to a gene: 7. Per germline, CDR1 SGDLS and CDR2 YYNGEE. Here the CDR3 reads CASSGSGGARETQYF. In DNA, the CDR3 is TGTGCCAGCAGCGGGAGCGGGGGGGCAAGGGAGACCCAGTACTTC.

The chain couples TRBV5-6 to TRBJ2-5; D is unresolved. CDR1 is SGHDT, CDR2 YYEEEE, per germline. The CDR3 has 15 residues. V was pared by 2 bases and J by 5 bases, with 16 bases between. CDR3 sequence: CASSFRVVDRETQYF. The CDR3 DNA follows: TGTGCCAGCAGCTTTCGGGTCGTGGATCGGGAGACCCAGTACTTC. Combining the CDR3 with reference TRBV5-6 and TRBJ2-5 gives the whole variable domain DAGVTQSPTHLIKTRGQQVTLRCSPKSGHDTVSWYQQALGQGPQFIFQYYEEEERQRGNFPDRFSGHQFPNYSSELNVNALLLGDSALYLCASSFRVVDRETQYFGPGTRLLVL.

This sequence joins TRBV2 and TRBJ2-7, with 9 positions matching TRBD2. The CDR3 loop spans 14 amino acids. Germline V gene data show CDR1 as SNHLY and CDR2 as FYNNEI. With V trimmed by 8 bases and J by 6 bases, 11 bases remained unmatched. The CDR3 loop reads CASAGGLGSGEQYF. The DNA of the CDR3 is TGTGCCAGCGCGGGGGGGCTCGGGTCTGGCGAGCAGTACTTC. Combining the CDR3 with reference TRBV2 and TRBJ2-7 gives the whole variable domain EPEVTQTPSHQVTQMGQEVILRCVPISNHLYFYWYRQILGQKVEFLVSFYNNEISEKSEIFDDQFSVERPDGSNFTLKIRSTKLEDSAMYFCASAGGLGSGEQYFGPGTRLTVT.

The CDR3 DNA follows: TGTGCCAGCAGCGCGACAGGAGGTCGGTACGAGCAGTACTTC. Protein product: CASSATGGRYEQYF. The chain has TRBV5-6 and TRBJ2-7; D perhaps matches TRBD1 (6 bases). V lost 4 bases, J lost 4 bases, and 15 bases lay in between. CDR3 length equals 14 residues. Looked up from germline, CDR1 is SGHDT and CDR2 is YYEEEE.

J is TRBJ2-7 and V is TRBV11-2; TRBD2 matches 13 bases. V shed 2 bases, J shed 3 bases, and the junction held 4 bases outside the gene matches. The CDR3 sequence is 16 residues long. Germline-derived CDR1 and CDR2 are SGHAT and FQNNGV. The CDR3 nucleotides are TGTGCCAGCAGCTTACCGGGACTAGCGGGACGCTACGAGCAGTACTTC. Translation: CASSLPGLAGRYEQYF.

The chain has TRBV19 and TRBJ2-1; the match to TRBD2 covers 12 bases. CDR3 length: 18 residues. The germline gives CDR1 LNHDA, CDR2 SQIVND (reference sequence). V shed 5 bases and J 6 bases; nucleotides not matched to a gene: 14. CDR3 amino acids: CASSFLLAGGRLGNEQFF. The CDR3 nucleotides are TGTGCCAGTAGTTTCCTCCTAGCGGGAGGGAGGCTCGGCAATGAGCAGTTCTTC.

The rearrangement joins TRBV5-4 to TRBJ2-2; D is undetermined. Trimming took off 4 bases at V and 0 bases at J, with 10 bases between the two ends. This CDR3 region has 15 residues. The germline V gene encodes CDR1 SGHNT and CDR2 YYREEE (reference sequence). The CDR3 spells CASSQKTSNTGELFF. The CDR3 DNA reads as TGTGCCAGCAGCCAAAAAACTTCGAACACCGGGGAGCTGTTTTTT.

This chain links TRBV18 with TRBJ2-6; tentative D call: TRBD1 (5 bases). Trimming stripped 3 bases from V and 4 bases from J, with 13 bases between. Per the germline V gene, CDR1 is KGHSH and CDR2 is LQKENI. The CDR3 has 16 amino acids. The CDR3 loop reads CASSPTQVPGANVLTF. The CDR3 region has the DNA TGTGCCAGCTCACCGACACAGGTTCCAGGGGCCAACGTCCTGACTTTC.

The J gene is TRBJ2-1, the V gene TRBV10-3; 12 bases line up with TRBD2. Trimming at V came to 6 bases and at J to 9 bases, leaving 6 bases not matched to a gene. This CDR3 contains 14 residues. Germline CDR1 ENHRY, CDR2 SYGVKD. The CDR3 spells CAIRTSGSLSEQFF. CDR3 bases: TGTGCCATCAGGACTAGCGGGAGTCTGAGTGAGCAGTTCTTC.

The rearrangement uses TRBV14 and TRBJ2-7; D is possibly TRBD2 (6 bases). This CDR3 region has 13 residues. The germline CDR1 and CDR2 sequences are SGHDN and FVKESK. The V end was cut by 4 bases, the J end by 2 bases, with 9 bases between. CDR3 sequence: CASSRDFPYEQYF. The CDR3 DNA reads TGTGCCAGCAGCCGGGACTTCCCCTACGAGCAGTACTTC. Full variable domain (missing parts from reference TRBV14 and TRBJ2-7): EAGVTQFPSHSVIEKGQTVTLRCDPISGHDNLYWYRRVMGKEIKFLLHFVKESKQDESGMPNNRFLAERTGGTYSTLKVQPAELEDSGVYFCASSRDFPYEQYFGPGTRLTVT.

This clone was counted a single time. The chain carries TRBV9 and TRBJ2-2; 11 nucleotides agree with TRBD2. After removal of 2 bases from V and 7 bases from J, the junction contained 4 bases not matched to a gene. The CDR3 totals 15 residues. The germline CDR1 and CDR2 sequences are SGDLS and YYNGEE. The CDR3 sequence: CASSVSGGAVGELFF. As DNA, the CDR3 is TGTGCCAGCAGCGTTAGCGGGGGGGCCGTCGGGGAGCTGTTTTTT. The complete variable domain, with remaining parts taken from reference TRBV9 and TRBJ2-2, reads DSGVTQTPKHLITATGQRVTLRCSPRSGDLSVYWYQQSLDQGLQFLIQYYNGEERAKGNILERFSAQQFPDLHSELNLSSLELGDSALYFCASSVSGGAVGELFFGEGSRLTVL.

This clone was seen just once. This chain joins TRBV7-2 and TRBJ2-3; 12 positions agree with TRBD2. This CDR3 has 17 residues. Losses at the gene ends were 1 base for V and 5 bases for J; bases not matched to a gene: 7. The germline CDR1 and CDR2 sequences are SGHTA and FQGNSA. The CDR3 sequence is CASSLGPLAGGQDTQYF. CDR3 nucleotides: TGTGCCAGCAGCTTAGGGCCGCTAGCGGGGGGGCAAGATACGCAGTATTTT.

The J gene is TRBJ2-7, the V gene TRBV18, with a tentative D call TRBD2 (6 bases). Trimming removed 3 bases from V and 0 bases from J, with 6 bases in between. CDR1 and CDR2 (germline): KGHSH, LQKENI. This CDR3 contains 13 residues. CDR3 sequence reads: CASSPGGSYEQYF. CDR3 DNA: TGTGCCAGCTCACCGGGGGGCTCCTACGAGCAGTACTTC.

This chain links TRBV14 with TRBJ2-7, with 9 bases lining up with TRBD2. Germline V CDR1 and CDR2: SGHDN, FVKESK. The CDR3 is 16 residues long. V trimming: 0 bases; J trimming: 2 bases; junction bases outside the gene matches: 5. CDR3 DNA sequence: TGTGCCAGCAGCCAAGATCCTAGCGGGGCCGCCTACGAGCAGTACTTC. Protein: CASSQDPSGAAYEQYF.

This sequence joins TRBV6-4 and TRBJ1-2; 8 bases map to TRBD1. V was clipped by 6 bases and J by 8 bases; unmatched bases: 20. Germline loops: CDR1 MRHNA, CDR2 SNTAGT. This CDR3 is built from 17 residues. The CDR3 DNA is TGTGCCAGCAGAGCCAGGGGGCGCTGCGGGTCTCTTCGGGGCTACACCTTC. Translation: CASRARGRCGSLRGYTF.

The chain recombines TRBV2 with TRBJ1-5; D unclear. The CDR3 extends over 13 amino acids. The V gene's germline CDR1 is SNHLY and CDR2 FYNNEI. The germline V and J ends were trimmed by 6 bases and 5 bases, with 11 bases remaining between them. DNA for the CDR3: TGTGCCAGCAGGCAGACACCCGATCAGCCCCAGCATTTT. The encoded protein is CASRQTPDQPQHF.

This rearrangement joins TRBV4-3 to TRBJ2-1, with D perhaps matching TRBD1 (6 bases). Per the germline V gene, CDR1 is LGHNA and CDR2 is YSLEER. The V gene lost 0 bases and the J gene lost 10 bases, with 16 bases spanning the gap. This CDR3 has 15 amino acids. The CDR3 sequence: CASSQEGYGGTEQFF. The CDR3 nucleotides are TGCGCCAGCAGCCAAGAGGGTTACGGTGGGACAGAGCAGTTCTTC.